Sequencing of this T cell receptor beta chain was carried out in a study of cytotoxic CD8 clonotypes in ibrutinib-treated CLL. On the study more broadly: Per sample, productive templates averaged almost 260,000 and productive rearrangements averaged roughly 91,000.

The data were produced by immunoSEQ multiplex PCR, yet TCRdb's version contains in-frame clones alone and is incomplete. Here the sample spans 150,000 to 200,000 clones, roughly four fifths being singletons. About 1.9 micrograms of genomic DNA (from cryopreserved PBMCs) were used for TCR beta libraries. The CDR3 covers 16 residues. The V and J ends lost 5 bases and 6 bases respectively, with 21 bases between them. Germline-derived CDR1 and CDR2 are SGHTA and FQGTGA. The J gene is TRBJ2-3, the V gene TRBV7-3; tentatively, D is TRBD2 (6 bases). Specimen: PBMCs, collected after 24 months of ibrutinib treatment. The sequence derives from a human donor with chronic lymphocytic leukemia. This chain's CDR3 is CASSPHSGAGGDTQYF. The CDR3 DNA reads TGTGCCAGCAGCCCACACTCGGGAGCGGGTGGTGATACGCAGTATTTT.